This T cell receptor (beta chain) was identified in a study of T cell changes during pregnancy in multiple sclerosis. TCRdb's copy holds only in-frame clones and misses some; the assay was immunoSEQ multiplex PCR. The repertoire holds under 150,000 clones, about 95% seen once, with roughly 0.44% in the top ten. The CDR3 consists of 13 residues. Germline V gene lookup returns CDR1 MNHEY and CDR2 SVGAGI. Trimming removed 3 bases from V and 6 bases from J, with 8 bases in between. The gene calls are TRBV6-5 and TRBJ2-2; weak D call: TRBD2 (5 bases). The TCR was taken from a female donor with multiple sclerosis, enrolled in a pregnancy study. The material was peripheral blood, obtained after pregnancy. In DNA, the CDR3 is TGTGCCAGCAGTTATGGAGGAGCCGGGGAGCTGTTTTTT. This codes for CASSYGGAGELFF.